These 9 T cell receptor beta chains came from one sample sequenced in a study of blood T cell repertoires in COVID-19. Data came from immunoSEQ multiplex PCR; TCRdb stores just in-frame clones and leaves some out. The data hold about 70,000 clones, with around 86% observed a single time. The source material was peripheral blood. The receptors here all came from a human donor in a cohort sampled during active COVID-19.

The V call is TRBV4-1, the J call TRBJ2-1; 8 bases agree with TRBD2. CDR1 and CDR2 (germline): MGHRA, YSYEKL. The CDR3 is 15 residues long. The V segment lost 3 bases and the J segment 6 bases; nucleotides outside the gene matches: 7. The CDR3 DNA reads as TGCGCCAGCAGCCAGGCGACCGGGACTAGCAATGAGCAGTTCTTC. It yields the protein CASSQATGTSNEQFF.

Concerning this clone itself: The limits of the CDR3 on the DNA are not certain, so only TCRdb's listed CDR3 is given. V gene TRBV12-2 combines with J gene TRBJ2-4; TRBD2 is the table's D call and was not checked against the DNA. TRBV12-2 constitutes a pseudogene. The CDR3 is made up of 16 amino acids, end residues included. This CDR3 reads CASRLGRVAGGNIQYF.

The rearrangement uses TRBV6-5 and TRBJ1-2; 8 nucleotides match TRBD1. The J segment lost 2 bases and the V segment lost 8 bases, leaving 4 bases of the junction unmatched. Germline V gene sequence: CDR1 MNHEY, CDR2 SVGAGI. CDR3 length: 13 residues. The chain's CDR3 is CASGQGRNYGYTF. As DNA, the CDR3 is TGTGCCAGCGGACAGGGTCGGAACTATGGCTACACCTTC.

The V and J genes are TRBV28 and TRBJ1-1, with D perhaps TRBD1 (5 bases). The CDR3 has 13 amino acids. Trimming removed 8 bases at V and 1 base at J, with 11 bases between. CDR1 MDHEN and CDR2 SYDVKM come from the germline V gene. CDR3: CASLDSSNTEAFF. For the CDR3, the DNA is TGTGCCAGCCTCGACAGTTCGAACACTGAAGCTTTCTTT.

V gene TRBV18 combines with J gene TRBJ2-1; 11 bases agree with TRBD2. With V trimmed by 5 bases and J by 0 bases, 3 bases remained unmatched. This CDR3 comprises 16 residues. The germline CDR1 and CDR2 sequences are KGHSH and LQKENI. Written as DNA, the CDR3 is TGTGCCAGCTCATCTAGCGGGGGGTCCTCCTACAATGAGCAGTTCTTC. Its translation: CASSSSGGSSYNEQFF.

This rearrangement joins TRBV29-1 to TRBJ1-2, with D possibly matching TRBD1 (6 bases). This CDR3 comprises 12 residues. Germline-derived CDR1 and CDR2 are SQVTM and ANQGSEA. V lost 4 bases and J 8 bases, leaving 14 bases between the germline ends. CDR3 in DNA: TGCAGCGTTGGACAGGATGACGGGGGCTACACCTTC. Translated, it gives CSVGQDDGGYTF.

The rearrangement links TRBV9 to TRBJ2-7, with 9 bases lining up with TRBD1. CDR3 size: 17 residues. Germline values: CDR1 SGDLS, CDR2 YYNGEE. V lost 0 bases, J lost 5 bases, and 12 bases stayed unmatched. In DNA, the CDR3 is TGTGCCAGCAGCGTAGTCTCGGGGGGACAGGGACGCCACGAGCAGTACTTC. Its translation: CASSVVSGGQGRHEQYF.

The chain couples TRBV7-9 to TRBJ2-7, with a tentative D call TRBD1 (5 bases). This CDR3 spans 15 amino acids. CDR1 and CDR2 from the germline V gene are SEHNR and FQNEAQ (reference sequence). V gave up 1 base and J gave up 2 bases, with 12 bases separating them. The DNA for the CDR3 is TGTGCCAGCAGCTTAGGGGCAGGGCAAACCTACGAGCAGTACTTC. As protein: CASSLGAGQTYEQYF.

The chain uses TRBV4-3 and TRBJ2-5, with TRBD2 identical over 14 bases. CDR1 is LGHNA, CDR2 YSLEER, per germline. The CDR3 totals 18 residues. The V segment lost 4 bases and the J segment 1 base; nucleotides outside the gene matches: 8. CDR3 region: CASSPRLAGGRGQETQYF. In nucleotides, the CDR3 is TGCGCCAGCAGCCCGAGACTAGCGGGGGGGCGGGGCCAAGAGACCCAGTACTTC.